Below, 26 T cell receptor beta chains from the same sample are listed, as sequenced in a study of early T cells in non-severe SARS-CoV-2 infection. TCRdb recomputed calls from the 5' RACE reads with MiXCR, one row per CDR3 protein. The sample yields 65,000 to 75,000 distinct CDR3 sequences, about 13% seen once. What was sequenced was whole blood. The receptors originated from an adult who was a healthcare worker with PCR-confirmed SARS-CoV-2 infection or an uninfected control (not recorded which).

This clonotype was counted at least ten times. The V call is TRBV12-3 or TRBV12-4, the J call TRBJ2-1, with D perhaps matching TRBD2 (7 bases). This CDR3 has 16 amino acids. V was cut by 7 bases and J by 8 bases, with 24 bases left in between. Here the CDR3 DNA reads TGTGCCAGCACACCTATTAGGGGGAGGGCTACAGATGAGCAGTTCTTC. Translation gives CASTPIRGRATDEQFF.

The J gene is TRBJ1-1, the V gene TRBV5-6; TRBD1 might be the D (6 bases). Germline CDR1 SGHDT, CDR2 YYEEEE. There are 16 residues in the CDR3. Deletions cut 4 bases from V and 0 bases from J, with 16 bases between. The CDR3 protein is CASSRQWTALNTEAFF. CDR3 nucleotide sequence: TGTGCCAGCAGCCGGCAGTGGACAGCCTTGAACACTGAAGCTTTCTTT. The whole variable domain, remainder taken from reference TRBV5-6 and TRBJ1-1, is DAGVTQSPTHLIKTRGQQVTLRCSPKSGHDTVSWYQQALGQGPQFIFQYYEEEERQRGNFPDRFSGHQFPNYSSELNVNALLLGDSALYLCASSRQWTALNTEAFFGQGTRLTVV.

V and J are TRBV10-3 and TRBJ1-1, with 11 bases fitting TRBD1. This CDR3 is 14 amino acids long. V was pared by 2 bases and J by 11 bases, with 7 bases of the junction left unmatched. Germline assignment: CDR1 ENHRY and CDR2 SYGVKD. The CDR3 loop is CAISEEGQGGAAFF. The CDR3 region has the DNA TGTGCCATCAGTGAGGAGGGACAGGGGGGTGCTGCTTTCTTT.

This clonotype occurred a few times. The chain couples TRBV30 to TRBJ2-7; TRBD1 agrees at 8 bases. J gave up 1 base and V 1 base, and 0 bases lay outside the gene matches. The CDR3 consists of 13 residues. Germline loops: CDR1 GTSNPN, CDR2 SVGIG (reference sequence). This chain's CDR3 is CAWSGTGSYEQYF. The CDR3 DNA follows: TGTGCCTGGAGTGGGACAGGGTCCTACGAGCAGTACTTC.

This chain joins TRBV7-2 and TRBJ2-4; a weak D match, TRBD2 (5 bases). CDR1 is SGHTA and CDR2 is FQGNSA in the germline V gene. The CDR3 covers 16 residues. Trimming took off 4 bases at V and 8 bases at J, with 21 bases between the two ends. The CDR3 DNA reads as TGTGCCAGCAGCTCGGGGTCTAGCCTTGGTTCGGACATTCAGTACTTC. Amino acids: CASSSGSSLGSDIQYF.

This clonotype was detected many times. The chain uses TRBV7-2 and TRBJ2-1; tentative D call: TRBD2 (6 bases). CDR3 length equals 16 residues. CDR1 and CDR2 (germline): SGHTA, FQGNSA. Trimming cost V 4 bases and J 1 base, with 14 bases left between them. The CDR3 here is CASSSSLARSYNEQFF. CDR3 DNA: TGTGCCAGCAGCTCCTCCCTAGCGAGGTCCTACAATGAGCAGTTCTTC.

The rearrangement links TRBV4-2 to TRBJ2-3, with a tentative D call TRBD1 (7 bases). Between the trimmed V and J ends, which lost 0 bases and 2 bases, there was a span of 15 bases. The CDR3 is 17 amino acids. Germline V lookup: CDR1 LGHNA, CDR2 YNFKEQ. The CDR3: CASSQDPEGAPTDTQYF. CDR3 nucleotides: TGTGCCAGCAGCCAAGATCCGGAGGGGGCTCCCACAGATACGCAGTATTTT.

This clonotype was observed many times. This chain's CDR3 is CASSYSTSLGTATEAFF. CDR3 nucleotide sequence: TGTGCCAGCAGTTACTCCACGAGCCTAGGGACAGCTACCGAAGCTTTCTTT. The chain uses TRBV6-5 and TRBJ1-1; 7 positions agree with TRBD1. V lost 0 bases and J lost 8; bases outside the gene matches: 15. The CDR3 extends over 17 amino acids. Germline V gene sequence: CDR1 MNHEY, CDR2 SVGAGI.

This clonotype has only a few counts. This chain connects TRBV5-5 to TRBJ2-7; a possible D gene is TRBD1 (5 bases). From germline, CDR1 is SGHKS and CDR2 YYEKEE (reference sequence). The V and J ends lost 6 bases and 2 bases respectively, with 15 bases between them. CDR3 length: 14 residues. The CDR3 bases are TGTGCCAGCATCAAACTACCAGGGACCTACGAGCAGTACTTC. As protein: CASIKLPGTYEQYF.

The table lists this clonotype with many counts. The chain combines TRBV7-9 with TRBJ1-1; tentative D call: TRBD1 (5 bases). In germline, CDR1 is SEHNR, CDR2 FQNEAQ (reference sequence). V lost 5 bases and J 0 bases, leaving 19 bases between the germline ends. This CDR3 comprises 17 residues. Here the CDR3 DNA reads TGTGCCAGCAGCCGGAACACGGGGCCTATAATGAACACTGAAGCTTTCTTT. Its protein is CASSRNTGPIMNTEAFF.

This clonotype was found many times. The V and J genes are TRBV24-1 and TRBJ2-7; a weak D match, TRBD1 (5 bases). Germline CDR1 reads KGHDR; CDR2 reads SFDVKD. Trimming removed 2 bases at V and 2 bases at J, with 6 bases between. The CDR3 is made up of 13 amino acids. The CDR3 spells CATSDSGPYEQYF. In DNA form, the CDR3 reads TGTGCCACCAGTGATTCAGGGCCCTACGAGCAGTACTTC.

In its sample, this clonotype was seen many times. The rearrangement uses TRBV18 and TRBJ2-2; no clear D gene. V gave up 4 bases and J gave up 4 bases, with 7 bases separating them. Germline-derived CDR1 and CDR2 are KGHSH and LQKENI. The CDR3 consists of 13 residues. The CDR3 bases are TGTGCCAGCTCACAAGCCGTCACCGGGGAGCTGTTTTTT. Translated: CASSQAVTGELFF.

A few counts support this clonotype. The gene calls are TRBV7-6 and TRBJ2-3; D is tentatively TRBD1 or TRBD2 (6 bases each). Germline lookup yields CDR1 SGHVS and CDR2 FNYEAQ. V shed 5 bases and J shed 2 bases, with 23 bases lying between them. The CDR3 has 18 residues. The CDR3 spells CASSPRGYRRGSTDTQYF. The CDR3 coding sequence is TGTGCCAGCAGCCCTAGGGGGTATCGGCGGGGCTCCACAGATACGCAGTATTTT.

The CDR3 region is CATSTELRIRPGEQYF. For the CDR3, the DNA is TGTGCCACCAGCACCGAACTTAGAATCCGTCCGGGGGAGCAGTACTTC. V gene TRBV15 combines with J gene TRBJ2-7, with a weak D call TRBD2 (5 bases). The CDR3 covers 16 residues. Trimming stripped 4 bases from V and 7 bases from J, with 23 bases between. Germline-derived CDR1 and CDR2 are LNHNV and YYDKDF (reference sequence).

The chain links TRBV10-3 to TRBJ2-7; D gene uncertain. V was cut by 2 bases and J by 4 bases, with 15 bases left in between. CDR3 length: 15 residues. The V gene's germline CDR1 is ENHRY and CDR2 SYGVKD. In DNA, the CDR3 is TGTGCCATCAGTGAGGCCTGGAGCCCCGATTACGAGCAGTACTTC. It encodes CAISEAWSPDYEQYF.

The sample holds many counts of this clonotype. The chain recombines TRBV29-1 with TRBJ2-3; 9 bases agree with TRBD1. CDR1 and CDR2 (germline): SQVTM, ANQGSEA. J lost 5 bases, V lost 2 bases, and 8 bases had no gene match. The CDR3 totals 15 residues. The CDR3 reads CSVEKTGGMRDTQYF. The DNA of the CDR3 is TGCAGCGTTGAAAAGACAGGGGGTATGAGAGATACGCAGTATTTT.

This clonotype was recorded a few times. The V gene is TRBV5-1, the J gene TRBJ2-1; 10 bases are a match to TRBD1. The germline V gene has CDR1 SGHRS and CDR2 YFSETQ. Germline trimming cut 5 bases from V and 5 bases from J; bases unmatched to any gene: 7. The CDR3 is 15 residues long. Written as DNA, the CDR3 is TGCGCCAGCAGTGACCCGGGACAGGGGAACAATGAGCAGTTCTTC. Protein: CASSDPGQGNNEQFF.

The table lists this clonotype with many counts. The V gene is TRBV7-2, the J gene TRBJ2-1; TRBD1 agrees at 12 bases. Germline CDR1 reads SGHTA; CDR2 reads FQGNSA. V was clipped by 5 bases and J by 7 bases; unmatched bases: 12. The CDR3 spans 17 residues. The CDR3 spells CASSTTPGTGGMNEQFF. Written as DNA, the CDR3 is TGTGCCAGCAGCACGACTCCCGGGACAGGGGGCATGAATGAGCAGTTCTTC.

A note on this clonotype: The germline gene is not matched at one end of the junction; a read error may be the cause. This sequence joins TRBV5-1 and TRBJ2-7; D unclear. CDR1 is SGHRS and CDR2 is YFSETQ in the germline V gene. This CDR3 is built from 11 residues. CDR3 loop: CASSLAEVWHF. In DNA, the CDR3 is TGCGCCAGCAGCTTGGCCGAGGTGTGGCACTTC.

The chain links TRBV4-1 to TRBJ2-6; 7 bases align to TRBD1. CDR3 size: 17 residues. Per germline, CDR1 MGHRA and CDR2 YSYEKL. The junction had 4 bases not matched to a gene; V was cut back by 2 bases and J by 0 bases. CDR3 protein: CASSQSDRTSGANVLTF. CDR3 DNA: TGCGCCAGCAGCCAATCGGACAGGACCTCTGGGGCCAACGTCCTGACTTTC.

This chain connects TRBV2 to TRBJ1-2; 9 bases agree with TRBD1. Trimming removed 1 base from V and 7 bases from J; junction bases left unmatched: 4. Germline assignment: CDR1 SNHLY and CDR2 FYNNEI. CDR3 length: 14 residues. The chain's CDR3 is CASSEGRDRAGYTF. CDR3 nucleotides: TGTGCCAGCAGTGAAGGAAGGGACAGGGCTGGCTACACCTTC.

This clonotype was found a few times. The rearrangement uses TRBV19 and TRBJ2-1, with 7 bases fitting TRBD1. Germline loops: CDR1 LNHDA, CDR2 SQIVND (reference sequence). The V and J ends lost 3 bases and 6 bases, in that order; junction bases with no gene match: 11. The CDR3 covers 16 residues. The CDR3, as DNA: TGTGCCAGTAGTATCCGGGACAGCATTAGGGGCAATGAGCAGTTCTTC. It specifies CASSIRDSIRGNEQFF.

The chain uses TRBV20-1 and TRBJ1-4; 12 nucleotides agree with TRBD1. CDR1 and CDR2 from the germline V gene are DFQATT and SNEGSKA (reference sequence). This CDR3 has 13 amino acids. CDR3 DNA: TGCATTACACCCGGGACAGGGGGCGAAAAACTGTTTTTT. This gives the protein CITPGTGGEKLFF.

In its sample, this clonotype was seen many times. The CDR3 nucleotides read TGTGCCAGCAGCTCATTAGCGGCCACCTACGAGCAGTACTTC. As protein: CASSSLAATYEQYF. The gene calls are TRBV7-2 and TRBJ2-7; possibly TRBD2 for D (6 bases). The CDR3 sequence is 14 residues long. Germline V gene lookup returns CDR1 SGHTA and CDR2 FQGNSA. The V and J ends lost 4 bases and 2 bases respectively, with 12 bases between them.

The chain employs TRBV10-3 and TRBJ2-7; TRBD1 matches 7 bases. The CDR3 extends over 15 amino acids. V shed 3 bases, J shed 5 bases, and the junction held 10 bases outside the gene matches. Germline CDR1 is ENHRY and CDR2 is SYGVKD. The chain's CDR3 is CAISDLPTGFHEQYF. CDR3 coding DNA: TGTGCCATCAGTGACCTCCCGACAGGGTTCCACGAGCAGTACTTC.

V is TRBV6-6 and J is TRBJ2-5; TRBD1 is a possible D gene (5 bases). Trimming cost V 6 bases and J 5 bases, with 16 bases left between them. Germline V CDR1 and CDR2: MNHNY, SVGAGI (reference sequence). The CDR3 spans 14 residues. CDR3 coding DNA: TGTGCCAGCAGCTGGAGCACCAAGGGGGAGACCCAGTACTTC. Translation gives CASSWSTKGETQYF.